A single sample is the source of the 31 T cell receptor beta chains below, sequenced in a study of a mutant IDH1 vaccine in newly diagnosed glioma. Libraries were prepared by immunoSEQ multiplex PCR; TCRdb keeps only in-frame clonotypes and omits some of them. Here the sample spans tens of thousands of clones, 84% being singletons. Described time point: week 11, during vaccination. Topical imiquimod was applied with each vaccine dose, which held 300 ug of mutant IDH1 20-mer peptide. What these receptors recognize is not known. The sample was PBMCs, taken from a glioma patient whose treatment included an IDH1 peptide vaccine. These receptors were collected from a man aged 35-49 years with glioma.

This sequence joins TRBV11-2 and TRBJ1-2, with D perhaps TRBD1 (6 bases). The CDR3 sequence is 14 residues long. V shed 5 bases and J shed 5 bases, with 15 bases lying between them. In germline, CDR1 is SGHAT, CDR2 FQNNGV. Here the CDR3 reads CASSAIIQGYGYTF. The DNA for the CDR3 is TGTGCCAGCAGCGCCATTATTCAGGGGTATGGCTACACCTTC.

This clone has a handful of counts. The chain combines TRBV7-9 with TRBJ2-3, with 11 positions matching TRBD2. Germline V gives CDR1 SEHNR, CDR2 FQNEAQ (reference sequence). Trimming removed 10 bases from V and 2 bases from J; junction bases left unmatched: 5. CDR3 length: 14 residues. The CDR3 nucleotides are TGTGCCACCTTAGCGGGAGGGTCCACAGATACGCAGTATTTT. Translated: CATLAGGSTDTQYF.

The chain combines TRBV5-1 with TRBJ2-3; tentatively, D is TRBD2 (6 bases). There are 17 residues in the CDR3. Germline V gene lookup returns CDR1 SGHRS and CDR2 YFSETQ. Trimming cost V 0 bases and J 1 base, with 15 bases left between them. CDR3 residues: CASSLGSGGAGTDTQYF. Here the CDR3 DNA reads TGCGCCAGCAGCTTGGGATCTGGAGGGGCGGGCACAGATACGCAGTATTTT.

The chain joins TRBV12-5 to TRBJ2-1; the match to TRBD1 covers 7 bases. With 6 bases clipped from V and 15 bases from J, the junction kept 8 bases outside the gene matches. The CDR3 covers 11 residues. The germline V gene has CDR1 LGHNT and CDR2 FRNRAP. CDR3 nucleotide sequence: TGTGCTAGTGGATACGGACAGGTGGCGTTCTTC. This codes for CASGYGQVAFF.

V gene TRBV4-2 combines with J gene TRBJ1-1, with 9 positions matching TRBD1. The germline gives CDR1 LGHNA, CDR2 YNFKEQ. The CDR3 loop spans 14 amino acids. Trimming cost V 4 bases and J 5 bases; bases outside gene matches: 5. Here the CDR3 reads CASSLQGAMTEAFF. The CDR3 DNA sequence: TGTGCCAGCAGCCTACAGGGGGCAATGACTGAAGCTTTCTTT.

The genes are TRBV9 and TRBJ1-1, with D unclear. The V gene's germline CDR1 is SGDLS and CDR2 YYNGEE. The germline V and J ends were trimmed by 0 bases and 2 bases, with 5 bases remaining between them. This CDR3 region has 13 residues. The CDR3 DNA reads as TGTGCCAGCAGCGTAGCTGGAAACACTGAAGCTTTCTTT. As protein: CASSVAGNTEAFF.

The rearrangement joins TRBV5-1 to TRBJ1-1; 7 bases are a match to TRBD1. From germline, CDR1 is SGHRS and CDR2 YFSETQ. This CDR3 has 19 amino acids. J was trimmed by 0 bases and V by 0 bases; bases with no gene match: 14. CDR3 bases: TGCGCCAGCAGCTTGGGAACCGGGACAGACTCCTTCATGAACACTGAAGCTTTCTTT. Protein sequence: CASSLGTGTDSFMNTEAFF.

The gene calls are TRBV19 and TRBJ2-7; D ambiguous. The CDR3 contains 15 residues. V lost 1 base, J lost 0 bases, and 10 bases lay in between. Germline CDR1 is LNHDA and CDR2 is SQIVND (reference sequence). CDR3 sequence reads: CASSIGHYYSYEQYF. The CDR3 DNA follows: TGTGCCAGTAGTATAGGACACTACTACTCCTACGAGCAGTACTTC.

The gene calls are TRBV7-3 and TRBJ2-3; 12 nucleotides agree with TRBD2. From germline, CDR1 is SGHTA and CDR2 FQGTGA. Trimming removed 0 bases from V and 5 bases from J; junction bases left unmatched: 6. The length of the CDR3 is 17 residues. The CDR3 loop reads CASSLTRPSGRVDTQYF. The CDR3 nucleotides are TGTGCCAGCAGCTTAACGCGGCCTAGCGGGAGGGTAGATACGCAGTATTTT. The variable domain in full, with the rest retrieved from reference TRBV7-3 and TRBJ2-3, is GAGVSQTPSNKVTEKGKYVELRCDPISGHTALYWYRQSLGQGPEFLIYFQGTGAADDSGLPNDRFFAVRPEGSVSTLKIQRTERGDSAVYLCASSLTRPSGRVDTQYFGPGTRLTVL.

This rearrangement joins TRBV19 to TRBJ2-7; D possibly matches TRBD1 or TRBD2 (6 bases each). Between the trimmed V and J ends, which lost 5 bases and 5 bases, there was a span of 13 bases. Germline-derived CDR1 and CDR2 are LNHDA and SQIVND (reference sequence). The CDR3 has 13 amino acids. This CDR3 reads CASSVPGADEQYF. CDR3 bases: TGTGCCAGTAGTGTCCCGGGGGCGGACGAGCAGTACTTC.

The chain combines TRBV2 with TRBJ1-2; no clear D gene. V was trimmed by 8 bases and J by 4 bases, leaving 11 bases between them. This CDR3 contains 12 residues. Germline lookup yields CDR1 SNHLY and CDR2 FYNNEI. The CDR3 region has the DNA TGTGCCAGCCGCAGAGACGGCTATGGCTACACCTTC. It codes for CASRRDGYGYTF.

The V call is TRBV11-1, the J call TRBJ1-2, with D maybe TRBD1 (6 bases). This CDR3 is built from 13 residues. Germline values: CDR1 SGHAT, CDR2 FQDESV (reference sequence). V lost 2 bases and J lost 7, with 11 bases in between. CDR3 sequence: CASSLSLQGGYTF. The CDR3 bases are TGTGCCAGCAGCTTAAGTCTACAGGGTGGCTACACCTTC. Looking up the rest from reference TRBV11-1 and TRBJ1-2 gives the full variable domain: EAEVAQSPRYKITEKSQAVAFWCDPISGHATLYWYRQILGQGPELLVQFQDESVVDDSQLPKDRFSAERLKGVDSTLKIQPAELGDSAMYLCASSLSLQGGYTFGSGTRLTVV.

The chain has TRBV28 and TRBJ1-1; D may be TRBD1 (6 bases). CDR3 length: 13 amino acids. Trimming pared 6 bases from V and 11 bases from J, leaving 19 bases between. Per germline, CDR1 MDHEN and CDR2 SYDVKM. This CDR3 reads CASRDLRQAGAFF. Here the CDR3 DNA reads TGTGCCAGCAGGGACTTAAGACAGGCTGGGGCTTTCTTT. The full variable domain, with the rest looked up from reference TRBV28 and TRBJ1-1, is DVKVTQSSRYLVKRTGEKVFLECVQDMDHENMFWYRQDPGLGLRLIYFSYDVKMKEKGDIPEGYSVSREKKERFSLILESASTNQTSMYLCASRDLRQAGAFFGQGTRLTVV.

The chain has TRBV2 and TRBJ2-7; no definite D call. Germline V gene sequence: CDR1 SNHLY, CDR2 FYNNEI. Trimming left V 7 bases short and J 0 bases short, with 7 bases between. This CDR3 is 12 amino acids long. As DNA, the CDR3 is TGTGCCAGCAACCAAGACTCCTACGAGCAGTACTTC. Amino acid sequence: CASNQDSYEQYF.

The rearrangement joins TRBV7-9 to TRBJ1-5; D gene uncertain. Between the trimmed V and J ends, which lost 2 bases and 0 bases, there was a span of 8 bases. This CDR3 is 15 amino acids long. The V gene's germline CDR1 is SEHNR and CDR2 FQNEAQ (reference sequence). Here the CDR3 reads CASSLTENSNQPQHF. The CDR3 DNA sequence: TGTGCCAGCAGCTTAACAGAGAATAGCAATCAGCCCCAGCATTTT.

The DNA for the CDR3 is TGTGCCAGTAGTATAGGACTAGTCACGACCGGGGAGCTGTTTTTT. It yields the protein CASSIGLVTTGELFF. V usage is TRBV19 and J usage is TRBJ2-2; D is possibly TRBD2 (6 bases). Trimming took 1 base from V and 5 from J, leaving 11 bases between them. In germline, CDR1 is LNHDA, CDR2 SQIVND (reference sequence). This CDR3 is 15 amino acids long.

The chain combines TRBV5-4 with TRBJ2-7; 8 nucleotides agree with TRBD1. The CDR3 is 14 residues long. J gave up 0 bases and V 4 bases, and 3 bases lay outside the gene matches. Germline V lookup: CDR1 SGHNT, CDR2 YYREEE (reference sequence). CDR3 protein: CASSRDRGSYEQYF. The CDR3 DNA sequence: TGTGCCAGCAGCCGTGACAGGGGCTCCTACGAGCAGTACTTC.

The rearrangement uses TRBV18 and TRBJ2-7; tentative D call: TRBD2 (5 bases). The V gene lost 6 bases and the J gene lost 4 bases, with 10 bases spanning the gap. The CDR3 is made up of 12 amino acids. CDR1 KGHSH and CDR2 LQKENI come from the germline V gene. In nucleotides, the CDR3 is TGTGCCAGCTCTCAGGACTGGTACGAGCAGTACTTC. Amino acid sequence: CASSQDWYEQYF. The complete variable domain, with remaining parts taken from reference TRBV18 and TRBJ2-7, reads NAGVMQNPRHLVRRRGQEARLRCSPMKGHSHVYWYRQLPEEGLKFMVYLQKENIIDESGMPKERFSAEFPKEGPSILRIQQVVRGDSAAYFCASSQDWYEQYFGPGTRLTVT.

The rearrangement links TRBV18 to TRBJ2-3; either TRBD1 or TRBD2 may supply D (5 bases each). The CDR3 length is 14 residues. Germline CDR1 KGHSH, CDR2 LQKENI. Deletions cut 5 bases from V and 5 bases from J, with 14 bases between. CDR3 nucleotides: TGTGCCAGCTCAAGGGACGGATCCATAGATACGCAGTATTTT. Its protein is CASSRDGSIDTQYF.

The rearrangement links TRBV5-4 to TRBJ1-4; TRBD1 agrees at 8 bases. The ends lost 4 bases at V and 2 bases at J; junction bases unmatched: 7. Germline V gene sequence: CDR1 SGHNT, CDR2 YYREEE (reference sequence). The CDR3 has 16 residues. CDR3 in amino acids: CASSRDRWATNEKLFF. The CDR3 bases are TGTGCCAGCAGCCGGGACAGGTGGGCCACTAATGAAAAACTGTTTTTT.

This chain connects TRBV7-9 to TRBJ1-1, with D perhaps matching TRBD1 (5 bases). CDR3 length: 13 amino acids. V was trimmed by 5 bases and J by 1 base, leaving 8 bases between them. Germline CDR1 is SEHNR and CDR2 is FQNEAQ (reference sequence). The CDR3 spells CASSPGGNTEAFF. The CDR3 DNA reads as TGTGCCAGCAGCCCGGGGGGGAACACTGAAGCTTTCTTT.

The chain has TRBV5-4 and TRBJ2-3, with 10 nucleotides matching TRBD2. The germline V gene has CDR1 SGHNT and CDR2 YYREEE (reference sequence). This CDR3 spans 16 amino acids. Trimming removed 3 bases from V and 2 bases from J; junction bases left unmatched: 6. The CDR3: CASSSVAGGNTDTQYF. The DNA of the CDR3 is TGTGCCAGCAGCTCAGTAGCGGGAGGTAACACAGATACGCAGTATTTT.

J is TRBJ2-1 and V is TRBV4-1; D is perhaps TRBD1 (6 bases). Between the trimmed V and J ends, which lost 6 bases and 6 bases, there was a span of 15 bases. The CDR3 contains 14 residues. Germline V gene lookup returns CDR1 MGHRA and CDR2 YSYEKL. The CDR3 here is CASRNPNRVNEQFF. The CDR3 bases are TGCGCCAGCAGGAACCCCAACAGGGTCAATGAGCAGTTCTTC.

This chain links TRBV2 with TRBJ1-4; D is unclear. CDR1 and CDR2 from the germline V gene are SNHLY and FYNNEI. Trimming stripped 5 bases from V and 0 bases from J, with 7 bases between. This CDR3 has 14 residues. CDR3 coding DNA: TGTGCCAGCAGTCCACTGGCAACTAATGAAAAACTGTTTTTT. Translating it yields CASSPLATNEKLFF.

This clone was detected only a few times. This sequence joins TRBV5-4 and TRBJ1-1, with D uncertain. The V and J ends lost 1 base and 5 bases respectively, with 6 bases between them. The CDR3 runs 12 residues. Germline CDR1 and CDR2: SGHNT and YYREEE (reference sequence). The CDR3 sequence is CASSLSWTEAFF. The CDR3 DNA sequence: TGTGCCAGCAGCTTGTCGTGGACTGAAGCTTTCTTT.

The V call is TRBV28, the J call TRBJ1-5; D is uncertain. CDR1 is MDHEN and CDR2 is SYDVKM in the germline V gene. This CDR3 has 13 amino acids. V was clipped by 8 bases and J by 1 base, with 9 bases between them. The CDR3 region is CASLDTSNQPQHF. CDR3 nucleotides: TGTGCCAGCCTTGACACCAGCAATCAGCCCCAGCATTTT.

The V and J genes are TRBV9 and TRBJ2-1, with a weak D call TRBD1 (6 bases). This CDR3 region has 15 residues. Germline lookup yields CDR1 SGDLS and CDR2 YYNGEE. V lost 3 bases, J lost 0 bases, and 10 bases lay in between. This CDR3 reads CASSAGRGSYNEQFF. In DNA, the CDR3 is TGTGCCAGCAGCGCGGGCAGGGGCTCCTACAATGAGCAGTTCTTC.

V is TRBV7-2 and J is TRBJ2-4, with 12 bases that match TRBD2. The CDR3 is 19 amino acids. V gave up 5 bases and J gave up 0 bases; unmatched junction bases: 11. CDR1 is SGHTA, CDR2 FQGNSA, per germline. The CDR3 is CASSATRLAGDIAKNIQYF. The CDR3 DNA reads TGTGCCAGCAGCGCTACACGACTAGCGGGGGATATAGCCAAAAACATTCAGTACTTC.

The chain joins TRBV6-5 to TRBJ1-1; D gene ambiguous. Trimming pared 5 bases from V and 2 bases from J, leaving 9 bases between. CDR3 length: 13 residues. The germline V gene encodes CDR1 MNHEY and CDR2 SVGAGI. DNA of the CDR3: TGTGCCAGCAGTAGGGAAATCAACACTGAAGCTTTCTTT. It codes for CASSREINTEAFF.

This sequence joins TRBV19 and TRBJ2-3; TRBD2 aligns across 8 bases. CDR1 and CDR2 from the germline V gene are LNHDA and SQIVND (reference sequence). The CDR3 runs 17 residues. Trimming removed 7 bases from V and 3 bases from J; junction bases left unmatched: 15. The CDR3 region is CASTSGRGDGGTDTQYF. The CDR3 DNA reads as TGTGCCAGTACCAGCGGGAGAGGGGACGGGGGGACAGATACGCAGTATTTT.

The chain combines TRBV7-2 with TRBJ2-7; TRBD2 agrees at 8 bases. The V gene's germline CDR1 is SGHTA and CDR2 FQGNSA. With V trimmed by 1 base and J by 6 bases, 5 bases remained unmatched. The CDR3 loop spans 14 amino acids. For the CDR3, the DNA is TGTGCCAGCAGCTTAGGGGGACTAGGCGGCGAGCAGTACTTC. It is translated as CASSLGGLGGEQYF. The full variable domain, in which reference TRBV7-2 and TRBJ2-7 provide the parts outside the CDR3, is GAGVSQSPSNKVTEKGKDVELRCDPISGHTALYWYRQSLGQGLEFLIYFQGNSAPDKSGLPSDRFSAERTGGSVSTLTIQRTQQEDSAVYLCASSLGGLGGEQYFGPGTRLTVT.